This T cell receptor beta chain emerged from a study of CD8 T cells in ankylosing spondylitis (dated by TCRdb to between 2016 and 2019). Context from the whole study: The study profiled T cell receptor beta repertoires in healthy donors and ankylosing spondylitis patients to find disease-linked TCR variants. Samples of peripheral blood were taken, and for ankylosing spondylitis patients, synovial fluid was collected as well. The whole study cohort included 108 healthy donors and around 25 ankylosing spondylitis patients.

This clonotype has a handful of counts. Its antigen is unknown. No much larger clonotype is one base removed from it; base qualities were not supplied. Points the paper makes about the study in general: Blood from ankylosing spondylitis patients appeared to be characterized by a TCR beta motif composed of several highly homologous amino acid variants. Some of the motif variants had been reported before in the synovial fluid and blood of reactive arthritis patients, a finding that suggests common disease-initiation mechanisms. The disease-linked clones showed a CD8+ phenotype and occurred at relatively low frequencies in peripheral blood. The disease-linked clones were reported as significantly enriched in matched synovial fluid samples from ankylosing spondylitis patients.

The CDR3 goes from the cysteine to the phenylalanine over 19 residues. The read is trimmed to its CDR3 DNA, 57 bases read in frame from base 1. The germline V gene gives CDR1 as SNHLY and CDR2 as FYNNEI. The V and J ends are trimmed by 5 bases and 2 bases, leaving 26 bases between them. Sequenced using an Illumina HiSeq 2500. Quantitative 5'-RACE with molecular barcodes was used to prepare TCR beta libraries. Per the authors' processing: To identify disease-linked TCR variants, a new computational method was used, one built on a probabilistic model of VDJ rearrangement. The raw public data were reprocessed by TCRdb itself: fastp quality trimming at Q25, MiXCR clonotype calling, in-frame beta chains only. Each CDR3 protein appears once, grouped with its most common genes and DNA. These V and J calls are TCRdb output, not the study's own analysis. The sample contains approximately 210,000 distinct CDR3 sequences, roughly 13% of them found a single time. The ten largest clones take up more than 15% of the sample.

The V gene is TRBV2 and the J gene is TRBJ2-3; no D gene can be assigned with confidence. Sample: blood, either unsorted or a sorted T cell fraction (not recorded which). This TCR was recovered from a male donor with ankylosing spondylitis or in good health (not recorded which). Here is the DNA: TGTGCCAGCAGTTTTTTCGAAGGGATGCCCCACCGCCCCACAGATACGCAGTATTTT. This codes for CASSFFEGMPHRPTDTQYF.